The sequence of this T cell receptor beta chain was determined in a study of control samples from healthy donors and cancer patients. The germline CDR1 and CDR2 sequences are MNHEY and SVGAGI. The CDR3 contains 13 residues. Trimming took off 6 bases at V and 8 bases at J, with 13 bases between the two ends. Here immunoSEQ multiplex PCR was the method, and the copy in TCRdb shows in-frame clones only, minus some. The repertoire has about 92,000 clones, around 82% of them found once; the top ten carry about 10%. The sequenced sample consisted of blood. The chain uses TRBV6-5 and TRBJ2-2; possible D gene TRBD2, 6 bases. The sequence derives from a woman in her sixties or seventies in good health. The chain's CDR3 is CASRVRGFGELFF. In DNA form, the CDR3 reads TGTGCCAGCAGGGTGCGGGGATTTGGGGAGCTGTTTTTT.